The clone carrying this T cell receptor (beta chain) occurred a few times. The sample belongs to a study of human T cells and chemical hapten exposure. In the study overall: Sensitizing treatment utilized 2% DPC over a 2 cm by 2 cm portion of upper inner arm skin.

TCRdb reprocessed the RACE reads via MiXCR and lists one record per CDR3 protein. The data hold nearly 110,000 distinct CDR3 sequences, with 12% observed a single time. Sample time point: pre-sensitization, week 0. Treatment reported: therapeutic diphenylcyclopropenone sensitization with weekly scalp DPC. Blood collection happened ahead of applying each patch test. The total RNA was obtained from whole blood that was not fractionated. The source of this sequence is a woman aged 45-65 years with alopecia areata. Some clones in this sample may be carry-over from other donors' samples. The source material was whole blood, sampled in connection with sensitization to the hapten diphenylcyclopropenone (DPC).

In DNA, the CDR3 is TGTGCCAGCAGCCAACCTTCCTATGGCTACACCTTC. Protein product: CASSQPSYGYTF. V and J are TRBV6-6 and TRBJ1-2; unclear D gene. V lost 6 bases to trimming and J lost 4 bases, with 9 bases between them. Per the germline V gene, CDR1 is MNHNY and CDR2 is SVGAGI (reference sequence). The CDR3 is 12 residues long.